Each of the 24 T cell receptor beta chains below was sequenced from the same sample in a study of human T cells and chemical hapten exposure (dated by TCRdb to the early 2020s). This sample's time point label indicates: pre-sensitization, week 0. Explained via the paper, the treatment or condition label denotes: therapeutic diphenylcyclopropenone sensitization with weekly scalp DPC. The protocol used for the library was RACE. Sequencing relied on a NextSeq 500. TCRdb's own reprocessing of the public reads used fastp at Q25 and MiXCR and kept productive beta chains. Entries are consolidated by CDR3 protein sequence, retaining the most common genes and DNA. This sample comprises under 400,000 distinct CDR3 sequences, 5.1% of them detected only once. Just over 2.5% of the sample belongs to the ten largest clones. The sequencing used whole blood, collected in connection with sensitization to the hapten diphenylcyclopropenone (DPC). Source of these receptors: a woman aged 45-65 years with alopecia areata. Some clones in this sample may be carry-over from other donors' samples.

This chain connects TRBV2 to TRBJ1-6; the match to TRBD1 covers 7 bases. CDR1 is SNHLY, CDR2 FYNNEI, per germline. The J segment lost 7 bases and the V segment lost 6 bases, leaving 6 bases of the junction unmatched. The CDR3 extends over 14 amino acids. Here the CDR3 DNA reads TGTGCCAGCAGCCTGGGACAGATGAATTCACCCCTCCACTTT. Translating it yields CASSLGQMNSPLHF.

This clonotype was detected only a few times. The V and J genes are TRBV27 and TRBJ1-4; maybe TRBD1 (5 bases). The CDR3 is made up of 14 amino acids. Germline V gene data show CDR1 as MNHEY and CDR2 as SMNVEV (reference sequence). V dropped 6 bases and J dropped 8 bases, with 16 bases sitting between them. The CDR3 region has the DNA TGTGCCAGCAGGCCGGGACGGCTGGAGGAAAAACTGTTTTTT. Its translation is CASRPGRLEEKLFF.

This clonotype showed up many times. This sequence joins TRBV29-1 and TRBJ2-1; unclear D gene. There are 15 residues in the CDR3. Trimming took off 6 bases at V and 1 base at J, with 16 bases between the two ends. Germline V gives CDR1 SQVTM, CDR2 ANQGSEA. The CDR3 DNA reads TGCAGCGTGCAAGCCCCGAAAGGTTCCTACAATGAGCAGTTCTTC. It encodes CSVQAPKGSYNEQFF.

The CDR3: CASSPPGTSTEQFF. For the CDR3, the DNA is TGTGCCAGCAGCCCGCCCGGGACATCGACCGAGCAGTTCTTC. The chain uses TRBV28 and TRBJ2-1; D is perhaps TRBD1 (6 bases). Germline V gene data show CDR1 as MDHEN and CDR2 as SYDVKM. There are 14 residues in the CDR3. The V end was cut by 6 bases, the J end by 10 bases, with 19 bases between.

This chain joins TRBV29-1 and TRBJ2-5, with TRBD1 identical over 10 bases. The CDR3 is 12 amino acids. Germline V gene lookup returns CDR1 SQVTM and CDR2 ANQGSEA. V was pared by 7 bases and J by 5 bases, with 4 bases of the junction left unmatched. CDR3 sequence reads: CSGDRGDETQYF. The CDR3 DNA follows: TGCAGCGGGGACAGGGGTGACGAGACCCAGTACTTC.

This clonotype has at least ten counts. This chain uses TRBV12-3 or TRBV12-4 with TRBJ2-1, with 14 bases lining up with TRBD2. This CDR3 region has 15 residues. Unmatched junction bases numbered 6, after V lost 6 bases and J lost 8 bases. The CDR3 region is CASSLGTSGSDEQFF. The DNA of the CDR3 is TGTGCCAGCAGCCTAGGGACTAGCGGGAGCGATGAGCAGTTCTTC.

Written as DNA, the CDR3 is TGTGCCAGCAATCAGGGTGGGGATGCCGAGCAGTACTTC. Translating it yields CASNQGGDAEQYF. This chain joins TRBV6-5 and TRBJ2-7; TRBD1 is a possible D gene (5 bases). The germline V and J ends were trimmed by 7 bases and 6 bases, with 16 bases remaining between them. CDR1 is MNHEY, CDR2 SVGAGI, per germline. The CDR3 is 13 residues long.

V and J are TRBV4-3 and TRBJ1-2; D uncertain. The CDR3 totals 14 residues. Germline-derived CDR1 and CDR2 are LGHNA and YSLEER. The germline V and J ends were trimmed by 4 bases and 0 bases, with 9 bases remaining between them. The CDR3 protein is CASSPTSTNYGYTF. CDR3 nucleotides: TGCGCCAGCAGCCCCACTTCCACTAACTATGGCTACACCTTC.

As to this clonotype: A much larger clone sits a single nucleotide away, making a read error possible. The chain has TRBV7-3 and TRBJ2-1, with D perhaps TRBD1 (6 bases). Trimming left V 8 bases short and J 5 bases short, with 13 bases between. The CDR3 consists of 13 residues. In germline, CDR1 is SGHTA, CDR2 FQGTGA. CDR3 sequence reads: CASGRTADNEQFF. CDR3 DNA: TGTGCCAGCGGCCGGACAGCCGACAATGAGCAGTTCTTC.

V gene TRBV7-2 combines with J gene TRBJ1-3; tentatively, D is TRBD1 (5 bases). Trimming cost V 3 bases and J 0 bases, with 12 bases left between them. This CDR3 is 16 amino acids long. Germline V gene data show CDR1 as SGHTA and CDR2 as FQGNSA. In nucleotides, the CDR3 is TGTGCCAGCAGCTTCGTAATGACAGACTCTGGAAACACCATATATTTT. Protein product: CASSFVMTDSGNTIYF.

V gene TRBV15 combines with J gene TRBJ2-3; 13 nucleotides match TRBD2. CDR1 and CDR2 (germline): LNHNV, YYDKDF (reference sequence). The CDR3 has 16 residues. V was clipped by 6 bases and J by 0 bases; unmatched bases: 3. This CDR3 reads CATRTLAGGSTDTQYF. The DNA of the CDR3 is TGTGCCACCAGGACACTAGCGGGAGGGAGCACAGATACGCAGTATTTT. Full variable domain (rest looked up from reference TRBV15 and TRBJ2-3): DAMVIQNPRYQVTQFGKPVTLSCSQTLNHNVMYWYQQKSSQAPKLLFHYYDKDFNNEADTPDNFQSRRPNTSFCFLDIRSPGLGDTAMYLCATRTLAGGSTDTQYFGPGTRLTVL.

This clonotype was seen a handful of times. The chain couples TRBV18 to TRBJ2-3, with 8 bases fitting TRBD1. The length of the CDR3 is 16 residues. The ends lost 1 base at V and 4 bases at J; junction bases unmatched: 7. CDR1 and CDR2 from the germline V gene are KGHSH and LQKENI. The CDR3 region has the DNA TGTGCCAGCTCACCACGCCACAGGGGGGTGGCAGATACGCAGTATTTT. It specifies CASSPRHRGVADTQYF. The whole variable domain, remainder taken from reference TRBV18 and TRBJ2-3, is NAGVMQNPRHLVRRRGQEARLRCSPMKGHSHVYWYRQLPEEGLKFMVYLQKENIIDESGMPKERFSAEFPKEGPSILRIQQVVRGDSAAYFCASSPRHRGVADTQYFGPGTRLTVL.

Here the CDR3 reads CASSRYPEAFF. The DNA for the CDR3 is TGTGCCAGCAGTAGATACCCTGAAGCTTTCTTT. V usage is TRBV3-1 and J usage is TRBJ1-1; D is unclear. CDR1 is LGHDT and CDR2 is YNNKEL in the germline V gene (reference sequence). The CDR3 consists of 11 residues. With 6 bases removed from V and 6 bases from J, the gap between germline ends came to 8 bases.

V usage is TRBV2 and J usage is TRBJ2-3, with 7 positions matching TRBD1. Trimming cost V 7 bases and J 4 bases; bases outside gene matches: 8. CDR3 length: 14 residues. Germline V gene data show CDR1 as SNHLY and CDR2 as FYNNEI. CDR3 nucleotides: TGTGCCAGCATCCCTGAGGGGGCCGCAGATACGCAGTATTTT. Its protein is CASIPEGAADTQYF.

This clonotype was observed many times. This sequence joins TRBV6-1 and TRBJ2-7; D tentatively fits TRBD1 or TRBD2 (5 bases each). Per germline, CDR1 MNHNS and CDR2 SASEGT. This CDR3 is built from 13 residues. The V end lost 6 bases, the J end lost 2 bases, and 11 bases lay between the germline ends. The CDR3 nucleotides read TGTGCCAGCAGGGAGGACAACCCCTACGAGCAGTACTTC. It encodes CASREDNPYEQYF.

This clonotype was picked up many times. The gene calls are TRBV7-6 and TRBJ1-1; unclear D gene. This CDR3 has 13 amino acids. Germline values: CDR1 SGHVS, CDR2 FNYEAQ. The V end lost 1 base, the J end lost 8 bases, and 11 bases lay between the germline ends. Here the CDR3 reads CASSLVVNSEAFF. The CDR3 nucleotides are TGTGCCAGCAGCTTAGTAGTCAACTCAGAAGCTTTCTTT. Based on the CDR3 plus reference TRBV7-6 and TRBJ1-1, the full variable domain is GAGVSQSPRYKVTKRGQDVALRCDPISGHVSLYWYRQALGQGPEFLTYFNYEAQQDKSGLPNDRFSAERPEGSISTLTIQRTEQRDSAMYRCASSLVVNSEAFFGQGTRLTVV.

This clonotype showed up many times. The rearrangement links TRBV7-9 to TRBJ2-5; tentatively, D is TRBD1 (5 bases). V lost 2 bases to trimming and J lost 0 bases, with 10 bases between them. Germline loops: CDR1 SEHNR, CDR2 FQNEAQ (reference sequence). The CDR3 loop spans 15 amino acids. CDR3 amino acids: CASSLRIGDQETQYF. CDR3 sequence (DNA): TGTGCCAGCAGCTTACGAATAGGGGACCAAGAGACCCAGTACTTC.

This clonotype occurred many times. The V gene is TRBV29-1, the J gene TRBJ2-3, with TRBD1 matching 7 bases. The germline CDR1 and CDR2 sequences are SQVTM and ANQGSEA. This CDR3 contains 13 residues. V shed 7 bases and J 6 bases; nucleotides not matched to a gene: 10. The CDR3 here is CSGRQGAPDTQYF. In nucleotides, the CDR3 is TGCAGCGGGCGACAGGGCGCCCCGGATACGCAGTATTTT.

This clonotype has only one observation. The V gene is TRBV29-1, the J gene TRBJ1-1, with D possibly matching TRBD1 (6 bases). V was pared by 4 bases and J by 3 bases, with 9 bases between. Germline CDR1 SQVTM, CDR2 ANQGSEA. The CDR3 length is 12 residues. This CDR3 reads CSVGQADTEAFF. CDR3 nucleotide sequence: TGCAGCGTTGGACAGGCCGACACTGAAGCTTTCTTT.

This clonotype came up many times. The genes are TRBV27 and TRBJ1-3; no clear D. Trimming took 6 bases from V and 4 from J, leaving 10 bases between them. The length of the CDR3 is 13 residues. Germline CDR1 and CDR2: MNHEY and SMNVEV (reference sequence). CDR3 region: CASSRTAGNTIYF. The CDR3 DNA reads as TGTGCCAGCAGCAGGACCGCAGGAAACACCATATATTTT.

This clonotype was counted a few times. This chain's CDR3 is CASSSPPVTGLNTEAFF. CDR3 in DNA: TGTGCCAGCAGTTCTCCGCCCGTTACAGGGTTGAACACTGAAGCTTTCTTT. The chain carries TRBV6-2 or TRBV6-3 and TRBJ1-1; perhaps TRBD1 as D (6 bases). Germline V gene data show CDR1 as MNHEY and CDR2 as SVGEGT. Trimming pared 4 bases from V and 0 bases from J, leaving 18 bases between. This CDR3 contains 17 residues.

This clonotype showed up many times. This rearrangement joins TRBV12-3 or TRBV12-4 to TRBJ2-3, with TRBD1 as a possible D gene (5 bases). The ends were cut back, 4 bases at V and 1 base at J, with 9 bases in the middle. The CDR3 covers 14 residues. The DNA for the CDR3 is TGTGCCAGCAGTTCAGGGATGGGCACAGATACGCAGTATTTT. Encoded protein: CASSSGMGTDTQYF.

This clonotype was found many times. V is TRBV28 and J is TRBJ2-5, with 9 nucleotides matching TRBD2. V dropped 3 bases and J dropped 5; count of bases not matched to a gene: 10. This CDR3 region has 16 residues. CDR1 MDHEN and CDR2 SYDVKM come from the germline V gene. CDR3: CASSLPRGRVMETQYF. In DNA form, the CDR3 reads TGTGCCAGCAGTTTGCCGCGCGGGAGGGTCATGGAGACCCAGTACTTC.

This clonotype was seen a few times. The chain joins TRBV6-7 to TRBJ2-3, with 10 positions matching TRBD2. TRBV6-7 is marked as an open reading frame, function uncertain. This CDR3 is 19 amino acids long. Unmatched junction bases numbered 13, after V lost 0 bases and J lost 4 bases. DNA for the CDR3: TGTGCCAGCAGTTACTCGAAAGTCCGGCTAGCGGGAGAGGCAGATACGCAGTATTTT. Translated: CASSYSKVRLAGEADTQYF.